This T cell receptor beta chain was profiled in a study of T cell repertoires in cytomegalovirus infection. Study-wide background: CMV epitopes, recently identified HLA-C-restricted and well-studied HLA-B-restricted, were used.

Of note for this clonotype: What it binds is not known.

The CDR3 is 14 amino acids. Trimming removed 5 bases from V and 5 bases from J; junction bases left unmatched: 8. Study-level results: Frequencies of public TCR beta families were cumulated, and this identified carriers of CMV plus the relevant HLA.

TCRdb re-derived calls from the reads in MiXCR, one entry per CDR3 protein. The sample shows around 750,000 distinct CDR3 sequences, around a third of them seen only once. The chain uses TRBV12-3 or TRBV12-4 and TRBJ2-7, with TRBD2 matching 8 bases. Sequenced material: cultured CD8+ T cells from PBMCs, taken from culture after CMV antigen stimulation. The source is a human donor in good health (CMV status not recorded). Some clones in this sample may be carry-over from other donors' samples. The CDR3 protein is CASSPGGAENEQYF. Written as DNA, the CDR3 is TGTGCCAGCAGTCCCGGGGGGGCCGAGAACGAGCAGTACTTC.